The 15 T cell receptor beta chains reported below all come from one sample, sequenced in a study of radiotherapy plus CTLA-4 blockade in lung cancer. Produced via immunoSEQ multiplex PCR; TCRdb's table is partial and in-frame only. The top ten clones hold roughly 10% of a sample with some 70,000 clones, approximately 79% of them seen once. This specimen was peripheral blood, taken from a patient treated with radiotherapy plus ipilimumab. The receptors come from a human donor with non-small cell lung cancer who had a complete response to radiotherapy plus ipilimumab.

The V and J genes are TRBV11-2 and TRBJ2-1, with TRBD2 matching 9 bases. V dropped 5 bases and J dropped 0; count of bases not matched to a gene: 8. This CDR3 comprises 17 residues. Germline V gene lookup returns CDR1 SGHAT and CDR2 FQNNGV. CDR3 loop: CASSAELAGASYNEQFF. The CDR3 DNA reads as TGTGCCAGCAGCGCAGAATTAGCGGGGGCCTCCTACAATGAGCAGTTCTTC.

V is TRBV5-1 and J is TRBJ2-1; 7 nucleotides align to TRBD1. Per germline, CDR1 SGHRS and CDR2 YFSETQ. J gave up 10 bases and V 4 bases, and 2 bases lay outside the gene matches. The CDR3 runs to 11 residues. Here the CDR3 reads CASSPGQEQFF. CDR3 bases: TGCGCCAGCAGCCCGGGACAGGAGCAGTTCTTC.

J is TRBJ2-7 and V is TRBV9, with D maybe TRBD1 (6 bases). Per germline, CDR1 SGDLS and CDR2 YYNGEE. V was shortened by 0 bases and J by 7 bases, with 20 bases between the two germline ends. The CDR3 spans 16 residues. The CDR3, as DNA: TGTGCCAGCAGCGTAGGGTGGGCTCAGGGGCTGGGGGAGCAGTACTTC. It specifies CASSVGWAQGLGEQYF.

The V and J genes are TRBV19 and TRBJ1-1; no firm D call. The V and J ends lost 5 bases and 1 base respectively, with 8 bases between them. CDR1 is LNHDA, CDR2 SQIVND, per germline (reference sequence). The CDR3 has 13 residues. The CDR3 DNA is TGTGCCAGTAGTTTTCGGCGGAACACTGAAGCTTTCTTT. Protein product: CASSFRRNTEAFF.

The chain uses TRBV13 and TRBJ1-1; 10 bases match TRBD1. This CDR3 contains 16 residues. Germline assignment: CDR1 PRHDT and CDR2 FYEKMQ (reference sequence). The V gene end was trimmed by 2 bases and the J gene end by 4 bases; junction bases not matched to a gene: 7. The CDR3 nucleotides read TGTGCCAGCAGCTTATATGTGGGACAGGGGATCACTGAAGCTTTCTTT. It translates to CASSLYVGQGITEAFF.

This rearrangement joins TRBV10-2 to TRBJ2-2; D gene unclear. The CDR3 extends over 11 amino acids. Trimming left V 6 bases short and J 1 base short, with 0 bases between. Germline-derived CDR1 and CDR2 are WSHSY and SAAADI. The CDR3 here is CASRNTGELFF. In DNA, the CDR3 is TGCGCCAGCAGGAACACCGGGGAGCTGTTTTTT.

The V gene is TRBV30, the J gene TRBJ1-2, with 7 bases lining up with TRBD1. Germline V gene lookup returns CDR1 GTSNPN and CDR2 SVGIG (reference sequence). V lost 1 base, J lost 7 bases, and 3 bases stayed unmatched. CDR3 size: 12 residues. This chain's CDR3 is CAWSAGTAGYTF. Here the CDR3 DNA reads TGTGCCTGGAGTGCCGGGACAGCTGGCTACACCTTC. Together with reference TRBV30 and TRBJ1-2, the CDR3 gives the full variable domain: SQTIHQWPATLVQPVGSPLSLECTVEGTSNPNLYWYRQAAGRGLQLLFYSVGIGQISSEVPQNLSASRPQDRQFILSSKKLLLSDSGFYLCAWSAGTAGYTFGSGTRLTVV.

The chain uses TRBV27 and TRBJ2-2; D is unclear. Per germline, CDR1 MNHEY and CDR2 SMNVEV (reference sequence). The CDR3 runs 12 residues. V was trimmed by 2 bases and J by 6 bases, leaving 4 bases between them. CDR3 in DNA: TGTGCCAGCAGTTTAGGATCCGGGGAGCTGTTTTTT. It codes for CASSLGSGELFF.

The chain combines TRBV6-9 with TRBJ1-5; perhaps TRBD1 as D (6 bases). Trimming shortened V by 6 bases and J by 0 bases, and 12 bases separated the two germline ends. Germline CDR1 MNHGY, CDR2 SVAAGI. The CDR3 totals 15 residues. The CDR3 DNA follows: TGTGCCAGCAGGCCAACAGGGAATAGCAATCAGCCCCAGCATTTT. Translating it yields CASRPTGNSNQPQHF.

V is TRBV6-6 and J is TRBJ1-2; no firm D call. Germline V gene data show CDR1 as MNHNY and CDR2 as SVGAGI (reference sequence). The CDR3 has 14 amino acids. Trimming took 2 bases from V and 0 from J, leaving 7 bases between them. CDR3 nucleotide sequence: TGTGCCAGCAGTTACGAGGGAACTAACTATGGCTACACCTTC. It is translated as CASSYEGTNYGYTF.

This chain links TRBV27 with TRBJ2-1; 8 bases align to TRBD2. CDR3 length: 17 amino acids. V dropped 4 bases and J dropped 4; count of bases not matched to a gene: 12. Germline-derived CDR1 and CDR2 are MNHEY and SMNVEV (reference sequence). CDR3 in DNA: TGTGCCAGCAGTTCACCCGGGGGCGGGGGGCCTTACAATGAGCAGTTCTTC. Translating it yields CASSSPGGGGPYNEQFF.

This sequence joins TRBV2 and TRBJ1-4; 10 bases are a match to TRBD1. Looked up from germline, CDR1 is SNHLY and CDR2 is FYNNEI. The CDR3 has 16 amino acids. J was trimmed by 8 bases and V by 6 bases; bases with no gene match: 12. CDR3 sequence (DNA): TGTGCCAGCAGACCAAGTTCCGGGACAGGGGACGAAAAACTGTTTTTT. As protein: CASRPSSGTGDEKLFF. The full variable domain, completed using reference TRBV2 and TRBJ1-4, is EPEVTQTPSHQVTQMGQEVILRCVPISNHLYFYWYRQILGQKVEFLVSFYNNEISEKSEIFDDQFSVERPDGSNFTLKIRSTKLEDSAMYFCASRPSSGTGDEKLFFGSGTQLSVL.

This rearrangement joins TRBV10-3 to TRBJ1-1, with D maybe TRBD1 (5 bases). The CDR3 length is 15 residues. Per germline, CDR1 ENHRY and CDR2 SYGVKD. V was clipped by 6 bases and J by 0 bases, with 14 bases between them. The CDR3 DNA reads TGTGCCATCAGGGGTGGAGGGGTTATGAACACTGAAGCTTTCTTT. It codes for CAIRGGGVMNTEAFF.

This clone came up a few times. The chain carries TRBV6-5 and TRBJ1-5; 8 bases line up with TRBD1. Losses at the gene ends were 3 bases for V and 3 bases for J; bases not matched to a gene: 4. The germline gives CDR1 MNHEY, CDR2 SVGAGI. The CDR3 extends over 15 amino acids. This chain's CDR3 is CASSYLDRVNQPQHF. In DNA form, the CDR3 reads TGTGCCAGCAGTTATCTGGACAGGGTCAATCAGCCCCAGCATTTT.

The chain links TRBV6-1 to TRBJ1-6; TRBD1 agrees at 7 bases. The ends lost 5 bases at V and 14 bases at J; junction bases unmatched: 9. In germline, CDR1 is MNHNS, CDR2 SASEGT. The CDR3 totals 13 residues. For the CDR3, the DNA is TGTGCCAGCAGTTCGGACAGGACTAGGACCCTCCACTTT. It is translated as CASSSDRTRTLHF.